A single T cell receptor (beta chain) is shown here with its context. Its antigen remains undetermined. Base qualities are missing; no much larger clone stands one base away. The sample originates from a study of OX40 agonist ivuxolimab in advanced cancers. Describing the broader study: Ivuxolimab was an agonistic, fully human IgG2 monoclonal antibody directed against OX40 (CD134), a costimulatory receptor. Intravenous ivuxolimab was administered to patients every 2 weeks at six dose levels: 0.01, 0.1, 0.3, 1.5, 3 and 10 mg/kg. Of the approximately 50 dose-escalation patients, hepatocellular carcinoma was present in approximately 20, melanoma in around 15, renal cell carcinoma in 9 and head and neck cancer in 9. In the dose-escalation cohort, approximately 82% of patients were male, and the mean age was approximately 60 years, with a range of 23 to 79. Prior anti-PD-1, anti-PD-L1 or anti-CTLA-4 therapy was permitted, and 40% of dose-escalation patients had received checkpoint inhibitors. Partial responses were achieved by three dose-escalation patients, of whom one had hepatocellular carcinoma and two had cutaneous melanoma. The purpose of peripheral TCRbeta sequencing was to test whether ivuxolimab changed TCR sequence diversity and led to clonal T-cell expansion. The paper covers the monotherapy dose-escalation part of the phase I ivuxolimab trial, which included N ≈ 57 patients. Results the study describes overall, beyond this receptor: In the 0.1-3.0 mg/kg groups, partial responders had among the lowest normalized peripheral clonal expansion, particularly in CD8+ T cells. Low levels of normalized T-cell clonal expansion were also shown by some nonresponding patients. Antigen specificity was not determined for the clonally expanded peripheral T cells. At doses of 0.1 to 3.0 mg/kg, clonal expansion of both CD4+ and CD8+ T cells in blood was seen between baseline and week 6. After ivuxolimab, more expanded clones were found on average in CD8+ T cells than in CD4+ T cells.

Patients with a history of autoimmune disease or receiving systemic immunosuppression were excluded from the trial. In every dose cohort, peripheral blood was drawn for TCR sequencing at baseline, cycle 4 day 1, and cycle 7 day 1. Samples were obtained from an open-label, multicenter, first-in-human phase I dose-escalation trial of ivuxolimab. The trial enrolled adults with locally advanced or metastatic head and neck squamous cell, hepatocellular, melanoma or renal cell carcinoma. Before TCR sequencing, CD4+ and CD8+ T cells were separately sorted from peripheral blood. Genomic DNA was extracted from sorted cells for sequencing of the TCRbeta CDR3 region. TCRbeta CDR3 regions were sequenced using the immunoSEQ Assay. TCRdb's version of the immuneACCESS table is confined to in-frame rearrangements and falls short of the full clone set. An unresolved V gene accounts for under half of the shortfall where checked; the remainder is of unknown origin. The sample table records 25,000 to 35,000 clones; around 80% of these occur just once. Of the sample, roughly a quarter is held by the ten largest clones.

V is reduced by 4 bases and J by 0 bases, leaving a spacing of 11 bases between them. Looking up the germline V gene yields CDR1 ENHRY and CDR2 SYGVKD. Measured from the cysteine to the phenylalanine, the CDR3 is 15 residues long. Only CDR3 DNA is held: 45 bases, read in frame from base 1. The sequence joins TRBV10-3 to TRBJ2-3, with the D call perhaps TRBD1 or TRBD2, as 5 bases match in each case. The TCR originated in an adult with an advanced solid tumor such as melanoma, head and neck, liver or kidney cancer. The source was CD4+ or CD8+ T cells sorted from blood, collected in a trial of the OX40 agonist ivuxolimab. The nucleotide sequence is TGTGCCATCAGTGGTGACGGGGCGAGCACAGATACGCAGTATTTT. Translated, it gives CAISGDGASTDTQYF.